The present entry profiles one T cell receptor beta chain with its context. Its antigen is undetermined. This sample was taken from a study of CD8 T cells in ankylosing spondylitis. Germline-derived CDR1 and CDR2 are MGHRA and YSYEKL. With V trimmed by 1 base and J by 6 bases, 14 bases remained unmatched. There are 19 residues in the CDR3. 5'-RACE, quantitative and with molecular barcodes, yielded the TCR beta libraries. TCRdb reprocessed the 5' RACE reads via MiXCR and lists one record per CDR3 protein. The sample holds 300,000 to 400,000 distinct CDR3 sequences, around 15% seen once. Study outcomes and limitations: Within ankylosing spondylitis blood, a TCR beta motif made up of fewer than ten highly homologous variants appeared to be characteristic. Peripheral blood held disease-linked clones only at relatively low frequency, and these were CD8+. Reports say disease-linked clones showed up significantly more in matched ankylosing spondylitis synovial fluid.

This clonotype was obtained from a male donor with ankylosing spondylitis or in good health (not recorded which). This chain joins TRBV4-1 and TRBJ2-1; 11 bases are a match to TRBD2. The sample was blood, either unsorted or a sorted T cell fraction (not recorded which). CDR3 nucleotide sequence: TGCGCCAGCAGCCAAGGGCCCCCTCGGGGACTAGCGGTTGGCAATGAGCAGTTCTTC. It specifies CASSQGPPRGLAVGNEQFF.